These T cell receptor beta chains were read from a single sample in a study of beta chain features in type 1 diabetes. Repertoires were generated with immunoSEQ multiplex PCR, while TCRdb's copy carries only in-frame clones and drops some. The profile shows around 310,000 clones, 9.5% to 11% of them singletons. Sequencing was performed on naive CD4+ T cells from blood. All receptors come from a woman in her thirties in good health. CDR3s include the opening cysteine and the closing phenylalanine or tryptophan. Fields, in order: D gene, clone size, J gene, V gene, CDR3 DNA, CDR3 protein. D genes are given only for firm matches. Not all rows give a size; the values are once, few, many and, for expanded clones, a class.

>-|-|TRBJ2-5|TRBV5-1
TGCGCCAGCAGCCCACTTCTTGGGGCGGGGCAAGAGACCCAGTACTTC
CASSPLLGAGQETQYF
>-|few|TRBJ2-1|TRBV5-4
TGTGCCAGCAGCCCGCCGGGTCGCGTCTCGCCCTACAATGAGCAGTTCTTC
CASSPPGRVSPYNEQFF
>TRBD2|-|TRBJ2-3|TRBV11-1
TGTGCCAGCAGCTTAGCTCCTAGCGGGGTAACAGATACGCAGTATTTT
CASSLAPSGVTDTQYF
>-|-|TRBJ2-5|TRBV10-3
TGTGCCATCAGTGGTCTCGAGAAACAGACCCAGTACTTC
CAISGLEKQTQYF
>TRBD1|-|TRBJ1-2|TRBV2
TGTGCCAGCACACCTGACAGGGCCGGTGGCTACACCTTC
CASTPDRAGGYTF
>-|-|TRBJ1-1|TRBV30
TGTGCCTGGGGAAGACAGCACACTGAAGCTTTCTTT
CAWGRQHTEAFF
>-|-|TRBJ1-2|TRBV9
TGTGCCAGCAGCGTAGAGGGCAGGGCCCTCGGCTATGGCTACACCTTC
CASSVEGRALGYGYTF
>TRBD2|few|TRBJ2-7|TRBV9
TGTGCCAGCAGCGCCGGGGGACTAGCGGGGGCCTACGAGCAGTACTTC
CASSAGGLAGAYEQYF
>-|few|TRBJ1-4|TRBV5-6
TGTGCCAGCAGCGCCGCCCCGAGCGGTGAAAAACTGTTTTTT
CASSAAPSGEKLFF
>TRBD2|-|TRBJ2-2|TRBV11-2
TGTGCCAGCAGCCCTGGACTAGCGGGACTTAACACCGGGGAGCTGTTTTTT
CASSPGLAGLNTGELFF
>TRBD1|-|TRBJ2-5|TRBV15
TGTGCCACCAGCACCCGGACAGGGAAGTCGGCCCAGTACTTC
CATSTRTGKSAQYF
>TRBD2|-|TRBJ2-3|TRBV5-1
TGCGCCAGCAGCTTGCAAGCGGGGAGCACAGATACGCAGTATTTT
CASSLQAGSTDTQYF
>TRBD2|-|TRBJ2-2|TRBV30
TGTGCCTGGAGCGTAGCGGGAGTGGGGAACACCGGGGAGCTGTTTTTT
CAWSVAGVGNTGELFF
>-|few|TRBJ2-1|TRBV18
TGTGCCAGCTCACCAGGGAGTGCCTCCTACAATGAGCAGTTCTTC
CASSPGSASYNEQFF
>-|-|TRBJ1-2|TRBV12-5
TGTGCTAGTGGTCGCATTGAGGGCCCGTACACCTTC
CASGRIEGPYTF
>TRBD2|few|TRBJ2-6|TRBV18
TGTGCCAGCTCACCATCATCTAGCGGTGGGGCCAACGTCCTGACTTTC
CASSPSSSGGANVLTF
>TRBD1|few|TRBJ2-5|TRBV5-4
TGTGCCAGCAGCTCGGGACAGGAAGAGACCCAGTACTTC
CASSSGQEETQYF
>TRBD2|-|TRBJ2-7|TRBV5-1
TGCGCCAGCAGTTCAATTACTAGCGGGAGGCACGAGCAGTACTTC
CASSSITSGRHEQYF
>-|few|TRBJ1-3|TRBV7-2
TGTGCCAGCACTTCGGGAGCCACGGGCGGAAACACCATATATTTT
CASTSGATGGNTIYF
>TRBD1|-|TRBJ1-5|TRBV7-9
TGTGCCAGCAGCAAAGACAGGGGGGTGAATCAGCCCCAGCATTTT
CASSKDRGVNQPQHF
>TRBD1|-|TRBJ2-3|TRBV5-1
TGCGCCAGCAGCTTGGCAGGGGGAGATACGCAGTATTTT
CASSLAGGDTQYF
>-|-|TRBJ2-1|TRBV15
TGTGCCACCAGCAGAGTACAGGGTGGAGAGCAGTTCTTC
CATSRVQGGEQFF
>TRBD1|-|TRBJ1-2|TRBV6-5
TGTGCCAGCAGACGGGACAGAGACTATGGCTACACCTTC
CASRRDRDYGYTF
>TRBD1|-|TRBJ2-1|TRBV7-9
TGTGCCAGCAGCTCGGGACAGGGAAGAGTTTACAATGAGCAGTTCTTC
CASSSGQGRVYNEQFF
>TRBD2|few|TRBJ2-5|TRBV9
TGTGCCAGCAGCGTAGGCGGACTAGCGAAAGAGACCCAGTACTTC
CASSVGGLAKETQYF
>-|-|TRBJ2-4|TRBV28
TGTGCCAGCAGTTTACCAGGGGCGTACATTCAGTACTTC
CASSLPGAYIQYF
>TRBD2|-|TRBJ2-5|TRBV7-9
TGTGCCAGCAGCGTAGGACTAGCCTGGGAGACCCAGTACTTC
CASSVGLAWETQYF
>-|-|TRBJ2-5|TRBV9
TGTGCCAGCAGCCCCCCCGGGTTGGCGGAGACCCAGTACTTC
CASSPPGLAETQYF
>TRBD2|few|TRBJ2-1|TRBV29-1
TGCAGCGTCGGGGGGACTAGCGGCTACAATGAGCAGTTCTTC
CSVGGTSGYNEQFF
>-|-|TRBJ2-1|TRBV5-4
TGTGCCAGCAGCTCCCCAGGGGACCAATACAATGAGCAGTTCTTC
CASSSPGDQYNEQFF
>-|-|TRBJ1-5|TRBV4-3
TGCGCCAGCAGCCAAGACAGGAGCAATCAGCCCCAGCATTTT
CASSQDRSNQPQHF
>TRBD2|-|TRBJ2-7|TRBV2
TGTGCCAGCAGAAGGACTAGCGGGGAATCCTACGAGCAGTACTTC
CASRRTSGESYEQYF
>-|-|TRBJ1-4|TRBV7-9
TGTGCCAGCAGCTCCCAGGGTTACGAAAAACTGTTTTTT
CASSSQGYEKLFF
>TRBD2|-|TRBJ2-1|TRBV18
TGTGCCAGCTCACCGTTGGTCGCGGGAGGAAATGAGCAGTTCTTC
CASSPLVAGGNEQFF
>-|-|TRBJ2-7|TRBV28
TGTGCCAGCAGTTTACGAGGGGGAGCGGGGGAGCAGTACTTC
CASSLRGGAGEQYF
>TRBD2|-|TRBJ2-2|TRBV2
TGTGCCAGCAGTGAAAAGGGAGCGGGATGGGGCACCGGGGAGCTGTTTTTT
CASSEKGAGWGTGELFF
>-|-|TRBJ1-1|TRBV28
TGTGCCAGCAGTTTAGTTCTGCGAGAAGCTTTCTTT
CASSLVLREAFF